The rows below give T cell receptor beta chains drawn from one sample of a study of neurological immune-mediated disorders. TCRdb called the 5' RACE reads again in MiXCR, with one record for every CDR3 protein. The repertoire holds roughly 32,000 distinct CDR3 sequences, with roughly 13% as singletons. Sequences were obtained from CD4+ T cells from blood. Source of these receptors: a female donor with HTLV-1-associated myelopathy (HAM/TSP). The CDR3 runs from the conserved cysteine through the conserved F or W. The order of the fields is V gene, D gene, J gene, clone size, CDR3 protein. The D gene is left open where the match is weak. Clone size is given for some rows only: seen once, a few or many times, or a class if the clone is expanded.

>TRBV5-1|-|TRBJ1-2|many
CASSLAGTANYGYTF
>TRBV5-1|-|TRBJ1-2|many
CASSLVTGINYGYTF
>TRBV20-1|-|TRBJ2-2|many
CSARSGPHTGELFF
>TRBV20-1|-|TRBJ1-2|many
CSASLLRSGYGYTF
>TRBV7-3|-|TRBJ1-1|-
CASSFLMNTEAFF
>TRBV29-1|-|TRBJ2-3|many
CSVESPDTQYF
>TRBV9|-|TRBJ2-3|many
CASSYSGVTFDTQYF
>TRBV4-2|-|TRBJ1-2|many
CASSQDHRTDYGYTF
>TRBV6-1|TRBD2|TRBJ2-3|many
CASGLAGSEHTQYF
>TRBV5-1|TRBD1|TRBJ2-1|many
CASSWIGTGDDNEQFF
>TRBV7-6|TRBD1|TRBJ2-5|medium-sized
CASSLGVGQGATQYF
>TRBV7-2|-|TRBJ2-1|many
CASSTSAYSYNEQFF
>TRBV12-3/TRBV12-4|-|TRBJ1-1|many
CASSFGENTEAFF
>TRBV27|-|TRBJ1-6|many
CASSSFLWGGRNSPLHF
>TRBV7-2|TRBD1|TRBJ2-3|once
CASSTTGTGDSDTQYF
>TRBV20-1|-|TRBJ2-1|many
CSATPRVEQFF
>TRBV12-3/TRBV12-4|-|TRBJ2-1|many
CASSLAGESSYNEQFF
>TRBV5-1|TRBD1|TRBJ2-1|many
CASSRGQGAHNEQFF
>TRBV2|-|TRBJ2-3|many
CASSGLRLDTQYF
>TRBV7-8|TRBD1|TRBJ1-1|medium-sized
CASSSDRGTEAFF
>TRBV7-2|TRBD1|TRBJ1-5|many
CASSLSTGQGFQPQHF
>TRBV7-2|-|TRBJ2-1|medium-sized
CASSLYSVSYNEQFF
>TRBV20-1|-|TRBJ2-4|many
CSAGGPGREGNIQYF
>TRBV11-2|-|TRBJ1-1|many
CASSSVQRGRVVF
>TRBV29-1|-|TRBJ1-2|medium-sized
CSVEHGGYTF
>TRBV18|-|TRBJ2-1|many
CASSPGRFNEQFF
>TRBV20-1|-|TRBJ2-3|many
CSATTDSTQYF
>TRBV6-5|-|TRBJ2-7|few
CASSYSRVRREQYF
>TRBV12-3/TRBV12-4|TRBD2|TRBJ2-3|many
CASSQGARGGPGPDTQYF
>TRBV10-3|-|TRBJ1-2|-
CAAGGREYGYTF
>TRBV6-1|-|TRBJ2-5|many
CASSEAGSGETQYF
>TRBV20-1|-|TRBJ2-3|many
CSARGSAGDSTDTQYF
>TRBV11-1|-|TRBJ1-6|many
CASSPRWGDSPLHF
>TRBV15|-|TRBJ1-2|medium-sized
CATSSRDTEDYGYTF
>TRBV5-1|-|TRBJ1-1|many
CASSLTSGLGTEAFF
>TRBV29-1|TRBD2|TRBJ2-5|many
CSVEDLLGLAGVWTQYF
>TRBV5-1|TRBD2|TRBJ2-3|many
CASSLRPSGSADTQYF
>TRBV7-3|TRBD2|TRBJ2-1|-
CASSLAGGGSSEQFF
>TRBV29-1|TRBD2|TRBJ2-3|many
CSVAYSGGLTDTQYF
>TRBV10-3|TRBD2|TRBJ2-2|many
CAIGTSGRTNTGELFF
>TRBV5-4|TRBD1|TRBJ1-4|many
CASSGSTGGAEKLFF
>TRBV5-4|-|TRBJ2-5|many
CATHSQQGQETQYF
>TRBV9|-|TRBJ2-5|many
CASSVTGMQETQYF
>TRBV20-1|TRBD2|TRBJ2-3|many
CSASATLAGGPSDTQYF
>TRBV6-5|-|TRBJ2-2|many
CASSSQRVTGELFF
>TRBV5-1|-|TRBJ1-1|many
CASSLMDWNTEAFF
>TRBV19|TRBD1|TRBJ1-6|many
CASIGRTGNSPLHF
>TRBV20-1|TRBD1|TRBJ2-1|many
CSASKDRGKFF
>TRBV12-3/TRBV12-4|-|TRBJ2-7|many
CASSLVEGSEQYF
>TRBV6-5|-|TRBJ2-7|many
CASTPLGGQYEQYF
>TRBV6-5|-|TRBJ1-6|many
CASSYSGSVNSPLHF
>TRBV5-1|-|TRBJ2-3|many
CASSLDFTDTQYF
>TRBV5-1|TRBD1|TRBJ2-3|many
CASEPGQRSPHTQYF